The 27 T cell receptor beta chains below come from one sample, sequenced in a study of T cells in localized non-small cell lung cancer. Profiling relied on immunoSEQ multiplex PCR, and the TCRdb table lists in-frame clones only, not all of them. This sample has some 50,000 clones; around four fifths occur once, and the top ten carry about a sixth. The sample was peripheral blood mononuclear cells, taken before any cancer treatment. Source of these receptors: a man between 40 and 70 years old with stage III lung adenocarcinoma.

V gene TRBV5-8 combines with J gene TRBJ2-3, with 10 nucleotides matching TRBD2. Per the germline V gene, CDR1 is SGHTS and CDR2 is YDEGEE. The trim removed 4 bases at V and 0 bases at J, leaving 8 bases unmatched. This CDR3 has 17 amino acids. This CDR3 is CASSVTGTSESTDTQYF. CDR3 DNA sequence: TGTGCCAGCAGCGTAACCGGGACTAGCGAGAGCACAGATACGCAGTATTTT.

This clone was detected many times. This chain joins TRBV5-4 and TRBJ2-7; 7 bases are a match to TRBD2. This CDR3 comprises 14 residues. J lost 6 bases, V lost 6 bases, and 12 bases had no gene match. From germline, CDR1 is SGHNT and CDR2 YYREEE (reference sequence). CDR3 in amino acids: CASIASGGTGEQYF. CDR3 nucleotide sequence: TGTGCCAGCATTGCGTCCGGGGGGACGGGCGAGCAGTACTTC.

The chain has TRBV5-1 and TRBJ1-1; D not certain. V was trimmed by 4 bases and J by 0 bases, leaving 16 bases between them. Germline V gene data show CDR1 as SGHRS and CDR2 as YFSETQ. This CDR3 region has 16 residues. The DNA of the CDR3 is TGCGCCAGCAGCCCTGCGGGCGGGCGGATGAACACTGAAGCTTTCTTT. Its protein product is CASSPAGGRMNTEAFF.

The CDR3 loop is CASSMLASSGTQYF. The DNA for the CDR3 is TGTGCCAGTAGTATGTTAGCTAGCTCAGGGACGCAGTATTTT. The chain uses TRBV19 and TRBJ2-3; TRBD1 or TRBD2 may be the D gene (5 bases each). The CDR3 consists of 14 residues. Germline V gene lookup returns CDR1 LNHDA and CDR2 SQIVND (reference sequence). Trimming cost V 3 bases and J 9 bases, with 16 bases left between them.

The table lists this clone with a count of one. The chain uses TRBV5-4 and TRBJ2-1; 12 bases are shared with TRBD2. The CDR3 extends over 16 amino acids. Per the germline V gene, CDR1 is SGHNT and CDR2 is YYREEE (reference sequence). With V trimmed by 0 bases and J by 4 bases, 2 bases remained unmatched. CDR3 sequence reads: CASSLVTSGGYNEQFF. CDR3 bases: TGTGCCAGCAGCTTGGTAACTAGCGGGGGGTACAATGAGCAGTTCTTC.

This clone came up a few times. V usage is TRBV2 and J usage is TRBJ1-1, with D tentatively TRBD1 (5 bases). The germline V gene encodes CDR1 SNHLY and CDR2 FYNNEI. The V gene lost 9 bases and the J gene lost 4 bases, with 15 bases spanning the gap. This CDR3 spans 13 amino acids. Here the CDR3 reads CARSRSGGTEAFF. CDR3 bases: TGTGCCAGATCCCGAAGTGGGGGCACTGAAGCTTTCTTT.

This clone was observed a few times. The chain carries TRBV2 and TRBJ1-1; weak D call: TRBD1 (5 bases). V was cut by 5 bases and J by 4 bases, with 11 bases left in between. The CDR3 runs 13 residues. Germline V gene sequence: CDR1 SNHLY, CDR2 FYNNEI. CDR3 coding DNA: TGTGCCAGCAGTCCGGGGACTCTCACTGAAGCTTTCTTT. Translated, it gives CASSPGTLTEAFF.

This chain uses TRBV2 with TRBJ2-4; D remains ambiguous. The CDR3 is made up of 13 amino acids. With 2 bases removed from V and 5 bases from J, the gap between germline ends came to 7 bases. CDR1 is SNHLY and CDR2 is FYNNEI in the germline V gene. CDR3: CASSETGQNIQYF. For the CDR3, the DNA is TGTGCCAGCAGTGAAACTGGTCAAAACATTCAGTACTTC.

CDR3 nucleotide sequence: TGTGCCAGCAGCTTGGTGGGGGAGGGCCGGAACGGGGAGCTGTTTTTT. It encodes CASSLVGEGRNGELFF. The chain carries TRBV5-6 and TRBJ2-2, with TRBD2 identical over 7 bases. This CDR3 contains 16 residues. Unmatched junction bases numbered 9, after V lost 0 bases and J lost 7 bases. Germline-derived CDR1 and CDR2 are SGHDT and YYEEEE.

This clone appeared a single time. The chain links TRBV6-1 to TRBJ1-4; no reliable D call. Germline V gives CDR1 MNHNS, CDR2 SASEGT. The V gene lost 3 bases and the J gene lost 8 bases, with 13 bases spanning the gap. This CDR3 spans 14 amino acids. The CDR3 nucleotides read TGTGCCAGCAGTGAGACTCAAACTAGGGAAAAACTGTTTTTT. Its translation is CASSETQTREKLFF.

The CDR3 loop reads CSAPSGGTGELFF. In DNA, the CDR3 is TGCAGCGCACCGTCGGGTGGTACCGGGGAGCTGTTTTTT. The V call is TRBV29-1, the J call TRBJ2-2; no definite D call. V was pared by 7 bases and J by 5 bases, with 14 bases between. Germline V gene sequence: CDR1 SQVTM, CDR2 ANQGSEA. The CDR3 is 13 amino acids.

V gene TRBV19 combines with J gene TRBJ2-5, with 11 bases lining up with TRBD2. With V trimmed by 3 bases and J by 2 bases, 2 bases remained unmatched. There are 15 residues in the CDR3. Germline V gives CDR1 LNHDA, CDR2 SQIVND (reference sequence). This chain's CDR3 is CASSIGTSGQETQYF. In DNA, the CDR3 is TGTGCCAGTAGTATCGGGACTAGCGGACAAGAGACCCAGTACTTC.

The chain couples TRBV7-9 to TRBJ2-1; 9 nucleotides line up with TRBD2. CDR1 is SEHNR and CDR2 is FQNEAQ in the germline V gene (reference sequence). The CDR3 has 15 residues. Trimming cost V 4 bases and J 8 bases; bases outside gene matches: 9. CDR3 sequence: CASSSWVAGEDEQFF. CDR3 DNA sequence: TGTGCCAGCAGCTCCTGGGTAGCGGGAGAGGATGAGCAGTTCTTC.

The chain couples TRBV5-1 to TRBJ2-7; 10 bases are shared with TRBD1. CDR3 length: 14 residues. After removal of 4 bases from V and 5 bases from J, the junction contained 6 bases not matched to a gene. Per germline, CDR1 SGHRS and CDR2 YFSETQ. This CDR3 reads CASSTGQGVDEQYF. The CDR3 DNA reads TGCGCCAGCAGCACCGGACAGGGGGTCGACGAGCAGTACTTC.

The rearrangement joins TRBV19 to TRBJ1-5; D is possibly TRBD1 (6 bases). The CDR3 has 15 amino acids. Germline loops: CDR1 LNHDA, CDR2 SQIVND (reference sequence). Deletions cut 7 bases from V and 0 bases from J, with 13 bases between. The CDR3 loop is CASTYSGASNQPQHF. The CDR3 DNA follows: TGTGCCAGTACCTACTCAGGGGCTAGCAATCAGCCCCAGCATTTT.

The chain employs TRBV27 and TRBJ1-5; 9 nucleotides align to TRBD1. CDR1 and CDR2 from the germline V gene are MNHEY and SMNVEV (reference sequence). The CDR3 has 15 residues. Losses at the gene ends were 5 bases for V and 3 bases for J; bases not matched to a gene: 5. CDR3 in DNA: TGTGCCAGCAGTCCTGGGACAGGGTCCAATCAGCCCCAGCATTTT. As protein: CASSPGTGSNQPQHF.

V usage is TRBV19 and J usage is TRBJ2-2, with TRBD2 matching 13 bases. Trimming at V came to 4 bases and at J to 5 bases, leaving 7 bases not matched to a gene. From germline, CDR1 is LNHDA and CDR2 SQIVND (reference sequence). The CDR3 is 17 residues long. CDR3 coding DNA: TGTGCCAGTAGTAGAGGACTAGCGGGAGTAAAGACCGGGGAGCTGTTTTTT. Translated: CASSRGLAGVKTGELFF. The full variable domain, its missing parts supplied by reference TRBV19 and TRBJ2-2, is DGGITQSPKYLFRKEGQNVTLSCEQNLNHDAMYWYRQDPGQGLRLIYYSQIVNDFQKGDIAEGYSVSREKKESFPLTVTSAQKNPTAFYLCASSRGLAGVKTGELFFGEGSRLTVL.

This sequence joins TRBV11-3 and TRBJ2-2, with no clear D. CDR3 length: 16 amino acids. V was trimmed by 5 bases and J by 5 bases, leaving 18 bases between them. Germline-derived CDR1 and CDR2 are SGHNT and YENEEA. The CDR3 sequence: CASSPSRQRITGELFF. The DNA of the CDR3 is TGTGCCAGCAGCCCCTCCCGCCAACGGATAACCGGGGAGCTGTTTTTT.

The chain has TRBV6-5 and TRBJ1-2, with unresolved D. Germline V gene data show CDR1 as MNHEY and CDR2 as SVGAGI. V lost 0 bases to trimming and J lost 8 bases, with 10 bases between them. The CDR3 length is 13 residues. In DNA form, the CDR3 reads TGTGCCAGCAGTTACTCGATGGGGAGCGGCTACACCTTC. It translates to CASSYSMGSGYTF.

Only one count was recorded for this clone. The chain combines TRBV21-1 with TRBJ2-7; the listed D gene, TRBD2, was not tested against the DNA. TRBV21-1 is a listed pseudogene. CDR3 length: 14 amino acids. DNA for the CDR3: TGTGCCAGCAAGGCGGGGGGGTCCTCCTACGAGCAGTACTTC. It is translated as CASKAGGSSYEQYF.

This sequence joins TRBV7-3 and TRBJ1-6; D perhaps matches TRBD1 (5 bases). Trimming shortened V by 5 bases and J by 6 bases, and 14 bases separated the two germline ends. Germline CDR1 SGHTA, CDR2 FQGTGA. CDR3 length: 15 residues. The CDR3 coding sequence is TGTGCCAGCAGCCTTCTGACAAGGGGTAATTCACCCCTCCACTTT. It yields the protein CASSLLTRGNSPLHF.

V usage is TRBV5-1 and J usage is TRBJ2-2; TRBD2 might be the D (6 bases). This CDR3 contains 18 residues. The V gene's germline CDR1 is SGHRS and CDR2 YFSETQ. V was trimmed by 4 bases and J by 4 bases, leaving 23 bases between them. The CDR3 here is CASSPIPGVAEGTGELFF. Written as DNA, the CDR3 is TGCGCCAGCAGCCCTATCCCGGGGGTAGCGGAGGGCACCGGGGAGCTGTTTTTT.

V usage is TRBV13 and J usage is TRBJ1-6; TRBD1 might be the D (5 bases). CDR1 is PRHDT and CDR2 is FYEKMQ in the germline V gene (reference sequence). V was trimmed by 3 bases and J by 4 bases, leaving 7 bases between them. The CDR3 contains 14 residues. CDR3 amino acids: CASSFSGYNSPLHF. Written as DNA, the CDR3 is TGTGCCAGCAGCTTCTCAGGGTATAATTCACCCCTCCACTTT.

This chain links TRBV27 with TRBJ2-7; 8 bases map to TRBD2. J was trimmed by 2 bases and V by 2 bases; bases with no gene match: 2. The CDR3 spans 14 residues. Germline CDR1 reads MNHEY; CDR2 reads SMNVEV (reference sequence). The CDR3 DNA sequence: TGTGCCAGCAGTTTAGCGGGAGGTCCCTACGAGCAGTACTTC. Amino acids: CASSLAGGPYEQYF.

The chain has TRBV5-8 and TRBJ2-5, with TRBD2 identical over 12 bases. The CDR3 covers 16 residues. V was clipped by 1 base and J by 3 bases; unmatched bases: 4. CDR1 and CDR2 (germline): SGHTS, YDEGEE. CDR3 amino acids: CASSLWTSGDKETQYF. The CDR3, as DNA: TGTGCCAGCAGCTTGTGGACTAGCGGGGATAAAGAGACCCAGTACTTC.

A remark on this clone: Mismatch with germline at one junction end may stem from a read error. Other DNA sequences of this sample code for an identical CDR3. The chain has TRBV4-1 and TRBJ1-6; TRBD1 matches 10 bases. The CDR3 is made up of 17 amino acids. The germline gives CDR1 MGHRA, CDR2 YSYEKL. The DNA for the CDR3 is TGCGCCAGCAGCCACCCGGGACAGGGGAAAAGAAATTCACCCCTCCATTTT. The encoded protein is CASSHPGQGKRNSPLHF.

The V call is TRBV2, the J call TRBJ2-7, with D perhaps matching TRBD1 (5 bases). V gave up 7 bases and J gave up 0 bases, with 10 bases separating them. The germline V gene has CDR1 SNHLY and CDR2 FYNNEI. The CDR3 loop spans 13 amino acids. The CDR3 coding sequence is TGTGCCAGCAAAGGGGATAGCTCCTACGAGCAGTACTTC. The encoded protein is CASKGDSSYEQYF.